This T cell receptor (beta chain) was obtained from a study of shared clonotypes between healthy human individuals. Findings of the study overall: Limitation of the genetic and exposure-history diversity represented came from the few donors.

The CDR3 extends over 15 amino acids. Between the trimmed V and J ends, which lost 3 bases and 5 bases, there was a span of 15 bases. The germline CDR1 and CDR2 sequences are MNHNY and SVGAGI (reference sequence). Some clones are missing from TCRdb's copy, which holds only in-frame ones; the method was immunoSEQ multiplex PCR. The sample lists roughly 2,000,000 clones, approximately 92% seen once, with 1.5% to 2% in the top ten. In the naive CD8 group, cells lacked CD45RO and were positively selected for CCR7, so terminally differentiated effector memory CD45RA+ cells were left out. In regard to this clone: The antigen is not known.

Sample: naive CD8+ T cells from PBMCs. The rearrangement uses TRBV6-6 and TRBJ2-3; D may be TRBD1 (6 bases). This clonotype was sampled from a man in his late teens or twenties in good health. Some clones in this sample may be carry-over from other donors' samples. The CDR3 DNA is TGTGCCAGCAGTTATGAGGGGGACCCAGGAGATACGCAGTATTTT. Its translation is CASSYEGDPGDTQYF.